The sequence of this TCR beta chain was determined in a study of T-cell memory formation after mild COVID-19. The V end lost 0 bases, the J end lost 0 bases, and 4 bases lay between the germline ends. The germline V gene encodes CDR1 SGHRS and CDR2 YFSETQ. This CDR3 spans 15 amino acids. MiXCR, applied by TCRdb to the 5' RACE reads, yields one record per CDR3 protein. Of around 200,000 distinct CDR3 sequences listed, roughly 10% are singletons. This clonotype was counted many times. The sample was PBMCs or a T cell subset sorted from them (not recorded which). The chain joins TRBV5-1 to TRBJ2-6; D call uncertain. The source is a man aged 18 to 29 who had mild COVID-19 (a few samples of this study predate the infection). Cell type and time point are not known. DNA for the CDR3: TGCGCCAGCAGCTTGGATGGCTCTGGGGCCAACGTCCTGACTTTC. This gives the protein CASSLDGSGANVLTF.